This T cell receptor (beta chain) derives from a study of cytomegalovirus exposure and HLA in healthy donors listed by TCRdb under 2017. About the investigation overall: In an earlier analysis of 550 to 750 of the donors, 276 Gb of sequence data and 117 million unique TCR beta sequences from 150 million to 200 million T cells were reported. Roughly 290 gigabases of sequencing data and about 92 million unique TCR sequences made up an early release that covered over 550 HLA-typed donors. Among the roughly 430 genotyped donors, approximately 82% belonged to the genetic ancestry cluster associated with self-reported Caucasian donors. The aim of the study was to test whether cataloging public T cell receptors could identify signatures of past pathogen exposure. The T cell repertoires of around 730 subjects were profiled by immunosequencing and related to cytomegalovirus serostatus. Besides the first cohort of around 700 subjects, a separate validation cohort made up of roughly 120 different subjects was used. To predict cytomegalovirus infection status, the study brought together high-throughput TCR immunosequencing, statistical association of individual TCRs with disease status, and machine learning. A later analysis re-examined previously published TCR beta repertoires from hundreds of donors and added high-resolution HLA genotyping to investigate patterns of TCR occurrence. Rather than drawing on any new phenotypic data, the later analysis identified candidate immune exposures from TCR beta sequences and the way those sequences occurred across donors. To decide whether each TCR beta V gene segment behaved as functional or pseudogenic, an earlier analysis of approximately 590 of the donors relied on high-throughput TCR beta sequencing. Donor age, sex, ethnicity and CMV serostatus were collected together with the repertoire data. Genome-wide SNP genotypes for about three fifths of the 666 donors were used in a later genetic analysis, which treated that subset as a discovery cohort. Every discovery cohort repertoire had been produced on one sequencing platform. HLA typing included class I and class II loci at four-digit resolution. The number of typed donors differed by locus: about 620-640 for A, B, C, DRB1 and DQB1; some 540 for DQA1; approximately 600 for DPA1; and roughly 470 for DPB1. About 5 DR-DQ haplotypes were handled as single units for association and clustering, since linkage in the cohort was strong. Among about 410 genotyped donors of the cohort, an average of approximately 240,000 unique TCR beta nucleotide sequences was sequenced per donor, of which about 18% were non-productive. Overall study outcomes, separate from this receptor: Specific HLA alleles were associated with over 15,000 TCR beta sequences at a false discovery rate of 0.05 in a later analysis. Strong co-occurrence of HLA alleles, especially DR and DQ, made assigning TCR associations to individual alleles difficult. According to a later analysis, most CMV-associated TCR beta chains appeared to be HLA-restricted, and the HLA associations seemed to be driven largely by CMV exposure. Most TCR sequences were observed very rarely across donors, whereas some public TCRs were present in many individuals. In both the original and validation cohorts, the classifier was reported to diagnose cytomegalovirus status with high specificity and sensitivity. In a later genetic analysis, fewer N-insertions in productive TCRs were reported among donors in an Asian-associated ancestry cluster than the approximately 630-donor mean. A cluster of highly shared sequence variants was judged likely to be a technical artifact of the sequencing pipeline. The only immune exposure information available for the cohort was CMV serostatus. A total of about 180 TCR beta chains were listed by the study as associated with cytomegalovirus. Because the 87-base-pair reads could not distinguish some IMGT-functional V segments, including TRBV6-2 and TRBV6-3, those segments were excluded. According to a later analysis, parvovirus B19, influenza, CMV and Epstein-Barr virus appeared linked to several top co-occurrence clusters. This cohort had only TCR beta chains sequenced, and the lack of alpha or paired-chain data limited which features could be detected. It was suggested by the authors that the approach could potentially be generalized to other disease states and immunological phenotypes. In vitro tests confirmed that a few of the cytomegalovirus-associated TCR beta chains recognize cytomegalovirus antigens. In a later analysis, TCR association rates were found to vary across HLA loci, with the most associated TCRs seen for DRB1 alleles and the fewest for HLA-C alleles. Roughly uniform sequencing depth across donors was assumed in presence/absence analyses, although this assumption may not hold. An association between a missense DCLRE1C variant and V-gene and J-gene trimming of TCR beta chains was found in a later genetic analysis and replicated in an independent cohort. Correlated functional status among segregating V segments might reflect linkage disequilibrium, but an unknown experimental factor could not be ruled out. A further reported finding was that TCR beta sequences accurately predicted the HLA-A and HLA-B alleles for most subjects in the first cohort. Broadly in line with IMGT annotations, most TCR beta V segments showed up in productive rearrangements about 87% or about 30% of the time in an earlier analysis of some 590 of the donors. In a later analysis, HLA-associated TCR beta chains were found to be more clonally expanded and to have lower generation probabilities than equally common non-associated chains. Because HLA typing was unavailable for some donors at each locus, only the typed subset was used in association tests. The earlier analysis of 450 to 700 of the donors excluded roughly 17 rarely observed V segments, including chromosome 9 orphons, because counts were too low.

Libraries were constructed by the immunoSEQ multiplex PCR assay. A mixture of 60 forward primers for TCR Vbeta segments and 13 reverse primers for TCR Jbeta segments was used in the multiplex PCR. A multiplex PCR assay on genomic DNA amplified the CDR3 region of rearranged TCR beta genes. The Illumina HiSeq System was used to sequence the amplified TCR beta libraries as 87-base-pair reads. Per the original workflow: A later analysis tallied roughly 80 million unique TCR beta chains across the 610 or so repertoires, and some 12 million of those chains were shared by two or more donors. Raw reads were error-corrected and collapsed into unique sequences with a nearest-neighbor algorithm that merged closely related sequences to remove PCR and sequencing errors. V, D and J gene segments were assigned by aligning CDR3 sequences to IMGT reference sequences. Each retained sequence needed at least a six-nucleotide match to both a V gene segment and a J gene segment. Rearrangements were called productive when the CDR3 lacked stop codons and stayed in frame with V and J; all others were non-productive. Following IMGT convention, CDR3 was defined as the stretch from the second conserved V-encoded cysteine up to the conserved J-encoded phenylalanine. Sequences without an unambiguous match to a single V gene segment were excluded from the earlier analysis of about 600 of the donors. An earlier analysis of 587 of the donors called V segments functional above 56.7% productive rearrangements and segregating when the between-donor standard deviation exceeded 5%. A statistical classification framework was built to diagnose cytomegalovirus status from the catalog of TCR beta chain sequences. A later analysis assigned V and J genes by comparing TCR nucleotide sequences with IMGT/GENE-DB human TR gene sequences. In a later analysis, CDR3 sequences and most-parsimonious VDJ recombination scenarios were assigned using the TCRdist pipeline. In a later analysis, every TCR beta chain was defined by the combination of its CDR3 amino acid sequence and its V-gene family, and reads without a unique V-gene family were dropped. In a later analysis, 450 to 600 highly shared, low-generation-probability nucleotide sequences were removed to address suspected cross-contamination and a sequencing artifact. For each public chain, a later analysis derived a clonal expansion index from normalized ranks of inferred template counts within each repertoire. In a later analysis, generation probabilities were computed using a VDJ recombination model fitted to out-of-frame rearrangements, and the results were checked against IGoR. In a later analysis, TCR-TCR, TCR-HLA and TCR-CMV co-occurrence was scored with hypergeometric tests, and a repertoire-size bias correction was applied to TCR pairs. To estimate false discovery rates, a later analysis permuted the HLA or CMV assignments 20 times. A later analysis grouped co-occurring TCRs with DBSCAN, adding TCRdist sequence similarity when clustering within HLA-allele-positive subsets. For co-occurrence clustering, repertoires with fewer than 30,000 or more than 120,000 public chains were excluded, along with five or six repertoires with anomalous nucleotide sharing. In its TCRdb copy, this immuneACCESS table keeps in-frame sequences only and misses some clones. Where compared with another copy, unresolved V genes explain less than half of these, and the others have no known cause. That table is the source of V, J and clone size, and D and trimming were worked out from the DNA. In this sample the table shows some 120,000 clones, about 76% of which occur a single time. The ten most abundant clones make up roughly 3.9% of the sample.

The cohort was made up of 500 to 850 healthy bone marrow donors. Cohort members were all nominally healthy when sampled, although unrecorded immune exposures were likely present. The donor tested CMV seronegative, placing the donor among the 350 or so seronegative members of the cohort. A peripheral blood sample was provided by each donor, and peripheral blood mononuclear cells were used for TCR beta sequencing. The Qiagen DNeasy Blood Extraction Kit was used to extract genomic DNA from the blood cell samples. The CDR3 runs 16 amino acids, cysteine and phenylalanine included. This entry keeps only the CDR3 DNA: 48 bases, framed from base 1. V loses 2 bases, J loses 0 bases, and the germline ends lie 11 bases apart. Looking up the germline V gene yields CDR1 MGHRA and CDR2 YSYEKL. A remark on this clone: Its specific antigen is unknown. No base-level quality is on record; no much larger clone is a single base apart.

The specimen sequenced was PBMCs. The clonotype was recovered from a woman between 25 and 40 years old in good health and CMV-seronegative. This receptor chain uses TRBV4-1 and TRBJ2-1, with the D gene not clear enough to name. The DNA is TGCGCCAGCAGCCAACAAACCGCTAGCTCCTACAATGAGCAGTTCTTC. This encodes CASSQQTASSYNEQFF.